This TCR beta chain was recovered during a study of T-cell reconstitution after alpha-beta-depleted transplantation in children (dated by TCRdb to about 2016). Background on the whole study: T-cell immune reconstitution after TCRalphabeta/CD19-depleted allogeneic hematopoietic cell transplantation in children was quantitatively tracked in the study by means of TCR repertoire profiling.

Library preparation was by PCR. Instrument on record: Illumina HiSeq 2500. TCR libraries were prepared with molecular barcoding, using unique molecular identifiers to normalize TCRbeta repertoire quantification. In-frame beta chains were kept once TCRdb had trimmed the public reads at Q25 with fastp and called clones with MiXCR. Every CDR3 protein is listed once, alongside the most common genes and DNA of its rows. The sample data list a few hundred thousand distinct CDR3 sequences, and under 13% of these were observed just once. Clones ranked in the top ten supply around 2.5% of the sample. According to the germline V gene, CDR1 reads SQVTM and CDR2 reads ANQGSEA. Its CDR3 holds 16 amino acids, cysteine through phenylalanine. CDR3 DNA only is kept here, 48 bases in frame from base 1. Trimming leaves V shorter by 1 base and J shorter by 2 bases, with the junction holding 2 bases beyond the gene matches.

This clonotype was seen only a few times. Its cognate antigen has yet to be identified. Base qualities are not at hand, and no much larger clone is one base apart. The sequence was collected from a human donor who donated a stem cell graft to a child with acute lymphoblastic leukemia. This chain joins TRBV29-1 to TRBJ2-3, and TRBD2 matches 14 of the central bases. The sample consisted of PBMCs from the stem cell graft donor, taken from the stem cell graft. Read as DNA, the sequence is TGCAGCGTTGAAGGACTAGCGGGAGGGCTCACAGATACGCAGTATTTT. It translates as CSVEGLAGGLTDTQYF.